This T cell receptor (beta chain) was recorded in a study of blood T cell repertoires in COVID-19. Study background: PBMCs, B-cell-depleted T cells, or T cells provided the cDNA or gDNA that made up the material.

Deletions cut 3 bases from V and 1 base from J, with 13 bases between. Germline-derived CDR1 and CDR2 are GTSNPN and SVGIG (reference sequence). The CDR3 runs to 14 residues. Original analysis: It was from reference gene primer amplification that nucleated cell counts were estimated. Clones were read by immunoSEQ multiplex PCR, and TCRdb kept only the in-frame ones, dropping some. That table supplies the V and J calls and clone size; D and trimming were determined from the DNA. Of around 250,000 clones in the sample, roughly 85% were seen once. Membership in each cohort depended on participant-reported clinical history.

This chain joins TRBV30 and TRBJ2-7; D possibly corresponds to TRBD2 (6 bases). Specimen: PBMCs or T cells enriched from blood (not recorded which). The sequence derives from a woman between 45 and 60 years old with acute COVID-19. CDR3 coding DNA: TGTGCCTGGAGAGAACCGGGACTTTCCTACGAGCAGTACTTC. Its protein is CAWREPGLSYEQYF.